This T cell receptor beta chain was observed in a study of blood T cell repertoires in COVID-19. In the study overall: COVID-19 samples from acute and convalescent phases originated in the United States, Italy and Spain. PBMCs, B-cell-depleted T cells, or T cells were the source of the cDNA or gDNA that made up the material.

The CDR3 is made up of 15 amino acids. V was trimmed by 1 base and J by 1 base, leaving 8 bases between them. Germline CDR1 SGHRS, CDR2 YFSETQ. Authors' processing steps: Reference gene primer amplification yielded estimated nucleated cell counts. Assay used: immunoSEQ multiplex PCR; TCRdb lists only in-frame clones, some missing. Clone size and V and J calls were adopted from that table, with D and trimming inferred from the DNA. The sample lists about 120,000 clones; 80% to 90% were seen once. Sequenced: peripheral blood. The TCR originated in a woman aged 50 to 60 with active or convalescent COVID-19. The V call is TRBV5-1, the J call TRBJ2-2, with unresolved D. The CDR3 loop is CASSLNPGNTGELFF. As DNA, the CDR3 is TGCGCCAGCAGCTTGAATCCGGGGAACACCGGGGAGCTGTTTTTT.